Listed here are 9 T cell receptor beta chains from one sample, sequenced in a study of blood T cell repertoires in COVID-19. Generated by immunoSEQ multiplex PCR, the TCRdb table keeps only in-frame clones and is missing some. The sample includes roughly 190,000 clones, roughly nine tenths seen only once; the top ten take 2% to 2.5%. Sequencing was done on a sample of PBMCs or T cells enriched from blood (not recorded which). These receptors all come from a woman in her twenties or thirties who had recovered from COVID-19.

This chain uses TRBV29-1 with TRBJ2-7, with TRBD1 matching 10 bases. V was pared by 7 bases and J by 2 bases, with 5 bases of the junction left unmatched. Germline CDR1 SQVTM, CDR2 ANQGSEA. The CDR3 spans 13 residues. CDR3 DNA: TGCAGCGGGGGACAGGGGAGTGCCTACGAGCAGTACTTC. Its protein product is CSGGQGSAYEQYF.

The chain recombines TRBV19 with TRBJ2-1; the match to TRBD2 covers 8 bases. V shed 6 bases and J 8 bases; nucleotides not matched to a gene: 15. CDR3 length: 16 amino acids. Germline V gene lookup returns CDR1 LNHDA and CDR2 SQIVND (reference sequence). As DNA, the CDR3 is TGTGCCAGTAGCAACCCCTCGGCGGGAGGTTTCCATGAGCAGTTCTTC. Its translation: CASSNPSAGGFHEQFF.

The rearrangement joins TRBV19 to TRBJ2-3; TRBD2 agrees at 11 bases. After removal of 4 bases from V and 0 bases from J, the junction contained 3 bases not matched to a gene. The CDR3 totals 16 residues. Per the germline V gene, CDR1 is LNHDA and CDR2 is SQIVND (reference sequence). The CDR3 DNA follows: TGTGCCAGTAGTAGGGGACTAGCGGCTAGCACAGATACGCAGTATTTT. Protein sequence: CASSRGLAASTDTQYF.

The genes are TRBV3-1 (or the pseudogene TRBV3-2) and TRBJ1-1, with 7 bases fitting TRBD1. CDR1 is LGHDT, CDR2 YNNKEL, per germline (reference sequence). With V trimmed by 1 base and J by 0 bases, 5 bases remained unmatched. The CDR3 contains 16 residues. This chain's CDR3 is CASSQGDRRMNTEAFF. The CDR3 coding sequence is TGTGCCAGCAGCCAAGGGGACAGACGGATGAACACTGAAGCTTTCTTT.

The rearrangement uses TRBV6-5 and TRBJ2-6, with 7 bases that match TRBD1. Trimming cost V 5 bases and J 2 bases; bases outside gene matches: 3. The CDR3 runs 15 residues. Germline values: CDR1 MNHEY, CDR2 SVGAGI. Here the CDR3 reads CASSTTGAGANVLTF. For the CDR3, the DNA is TGTGCCAGCAGTACTACAGGGGCTGGGGCCAACGTCCTGACTTTC.

CDR3 sequence reads: CASSLGQGGSDYGYTF. CDR3 nucleotides: TGTGCCAGCAGCTTGGGACAGGGGGGTTCTGACTATGGCTACACCTTC. The chain combines TRBV13 with TRBJ1-2, with TRBD1 matching over 11 bases. The germline V gene has CDR1 PRHDT and CDR2 FYEKMQ (reference sequence). This CDR3 comprises 16 residues. Trimming at V came to 3 bases and at J to 3 bases, leaving 6 bases not matched to a gene.

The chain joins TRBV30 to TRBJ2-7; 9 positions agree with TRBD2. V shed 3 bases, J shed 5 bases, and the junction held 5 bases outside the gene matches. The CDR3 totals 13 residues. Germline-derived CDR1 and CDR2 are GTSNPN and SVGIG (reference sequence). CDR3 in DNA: TGTGCCTGGAGAATGGCTAGCGGGAACGAGCAGTACTTC. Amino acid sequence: CAWRMASGNEQYF.

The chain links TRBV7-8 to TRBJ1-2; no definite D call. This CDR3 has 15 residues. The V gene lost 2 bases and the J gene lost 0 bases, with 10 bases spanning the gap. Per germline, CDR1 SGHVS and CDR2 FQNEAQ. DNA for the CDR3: TGTGCCAGCAGCTTATTTTCGGTTTCTAACTATGGCTACACCTTC. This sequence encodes CASSLFSVSNYGYTF.

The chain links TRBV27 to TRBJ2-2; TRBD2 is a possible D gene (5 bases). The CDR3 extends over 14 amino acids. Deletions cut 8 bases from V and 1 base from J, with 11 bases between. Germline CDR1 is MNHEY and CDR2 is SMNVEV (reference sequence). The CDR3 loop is CASQRILNTGELFF. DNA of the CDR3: TGTGCCAGCCAGCGGATCCTGAACACCGGGGAGCTGTTTTTT.